The clone carrying this TCR beta chain has more than one count but fewer than ten. These data are taken from a study of blood T cells in healthy people across ages. The second PCR ran about 6 to 11 cycles with a sample-barcoded 5' primer and J-beta primers. A tag from a template-switch adaptor with 12 random nucleotides marked each cDNA molecule. MiXCR was run by TCRdb on the 5' RACE reads, yielding one entry per CDR3 protein. The top ten clones hold 6.5% to 8.5% of a sample with around 1,500,000 distinct CDR3 sequences, roughly 27% of them seen once. CDR3 length: 16 residues. V lost 7 bases and J lost 0, with 16 bases in between. Germline V lookup: CDR1 MDHEN, CDR2 SYDVKM.

Material: blood. J is TRBJ2-4 and V is TRBV28; no definite D call. The TCR sequence derives from a woman aged 25 to 39 in good health. CDR3 sequence (DNA): TGTGCCAGCAACTCCCTCCCGACATTAGCCAAAAACATTCAGTACTTC. This sequence encodes CASNSLPTLAKNIQYF.